This TCR beta chain was observed in a study of radiotherapy plus CTLA-4 blockade in lung cancer. The study's findings and limits: TCR clones of tumor origin grew in blood after radiotherapy plus ipilimumab.

Produced via immunoSEQ multiplex PCR; TCRdb's table is partial and in-frame only. Of under 110,000 clones in the sample, under 90% were seen once. Patients in the study, people with chemo-refractory metastatic non-small-cell lung cancer, received focal radiation plus ipilimumab CTLA-4 blockade. Points on this clone: The target antigen is unknown.

From germline, CDR1 is LNHNV and CDR2 YYDKDF (reference sequence). The CDR3 consists of 15 residues. The V end lost 1 base, the J end lost 2 bases, and 11 bases lay between the germline ends. The material was peripheral blood, obtained from a patient treated with radiotherapy plus ipilimumab. The source of this sequence is a human donor with non-small cell lung cancer that progressed on radiotherapy plus ipilimumab. Some clones in this sample may be carry-over from other donors' samples. The V call is TRBV15, the J call TRBJ1-2, with D possibly TRBD1 on 5 matching bases. CDR3 in amino acids: CATSRVGAANYGYTF. DNA for the CDR3: TGTGCCACCAGCAGAGTAGGGGCAGCCAACTATGGCTACACCTTC.